Listed below are T cell receptor beta chains from one sample, sequenced in a study of T cells in Graves' hyperthyroidism and ophthalmopathy. MiXCR was run by TCRdb on the multiplex PCR reads, yielding one entry per CDR3 protein. The sample lists roughly 350,000 distinct CDR3 sequences; around 15% were seen once. The sequencing sample was made of blood. Source of these receptors: a young woman with Graves' ophthalmopathy. The CDR3 runs from the conserved cysteine through the conserved F or W. The D gene is left open where the match is weak. Some rows have no size entry. The others give once, few or many, or a class for an expanded clone.

d_gene	v_gene	j_gene	abundance	CDR3aa	CDR3nt
TRBD1	TRBV13	TRBJ2-7	many	CASSPTWYDDLGTVGLYEQYF	TGTGCCAGCAGCCCAACGTGGTATGATGATTTGGGGACAGTCGGACTCTACGAGCAGTACTTC
-	TRBV20-1	TRBJ1-5	many	CSAPGPGVPQHF	TGCAGTGCTCCGGGACCGGGTGTGCCCCAGCATTTT
TRBD1	TRBV7-8	TRBJ2-1	many	CASTLTTGIRVNEQFF	TGTGCCAGCACCCTAACGACAGGGATAAGAGTGAATGAGCAGTTCTTC
-	TRBV6-2/TRBV6-3	TRBJ1-2	-	CASRHLHLDGTYTF	TGTGCCAGCAGACACCTCCACCTCGACGGCACCTACACCTTC
-	TRBV30	TRBJ2-3	many	CAWSVSFPDTQYF	TGTGCCTGGAGTGTAAGTTTTCCAGATACGCAGTATTTT
TRBD2	TRBV9	TRBJ2-1	many	CASTRTSGNNEQFF	TGTGCCAGCACCCGGACTAGCGGAAACAATGAGCAGTTCTTC
-	TRBV20-1	TRBJ1-6	many	CSARKGVDSPLHF	TGCAGTGCTAGAAAAGGGGTTGATTCACCCCTCCACTTT
-	TRBV7-2	TRBJ1-5	many	CASSEGTRGEPQHF	TGTGCCAGCAGTGAAGGGACACGGGGGGAGCCCCAGCATTTT
-	TRBV6-1	TRBJ2-1	-	CASGGILGNEQFF	TGTGCCAGCGGGGGTATACTAGGTAATGAGCAGTTCTTC
-	TRBV4-2	TRBJ2-2	many	CASSQDLGVTGELFF	TGTGCCAGCAGCCAAGATTTGGGCGTTACCGGGGAGCTGTTTTTT
TRBD1	TRBV2	TRBJ2-6	many	CASSVPGTGLSGANVLTF	TGTGCCAGCAGTGTACCCGGGACAGGGCTCTCTGGGGCCAACGTCCTGACTTTC
TRBD2	TRBV3-1	TRBJ2-3	-	CASSLLAGHKDTQYF	TGTGCCAGCAGCCTACTAGCGGGGCATAAAGATACGCAGTATTTT
-	TRBV7-2	TRBJ2-7	many	CASSSRLGRDGSYEQYF	TGTGCCAGCAGCTCCCGCCTTGGACGGGACGGATCCTACGAGCAGTACTTC
-	TRBV20-1	TRBJ2-2	-	CTASSLQNTGELFF	TGCACTGCTAGTAGTCTCCAGAACACCGGGGAGCTGTTTTTT
-	TRBV4-1	TRBJ2-7	many	CASSTGEVEQYF	TGCGCCAGCAGCACCGGTGAAGTCGAGCAGTACTTC
-	TRBV19	TRBJ2-6	few	CASTGGLGANVLTF	TGTGCCAGTACTGGCGGGCTCGGGGCCAACGTCCTGACTTTC
TRBD1	TRBV28	TRBJ2-7	many	CASSLDRAFYEQYF	TGTGCCAGCAGTTTGGACAGGGCTTTCTACGAGCAGTACTTC
-	TRBV12-3/TRBV12-4	TRBJ2-3	many	CASSLPRPTDTQYF	TGTGCCAGCAGTTTACCTAGACCCACAGATACGCAGTATTTT
-	TRBV29-1	TRBJ1-6	-	CSVEDDPGSPLHF	TGCAGCGTTGAAGATGACCCGGGCTCACCCCTCCACTTT
-	TRBV12-3/TRBV12-4	TRBJ1-2	-	CASTWRSDSYGYTF	TGTGCCAGCACCTGGCGCAGCGACAGCTATGGCTACACCTTC
-	TRBV12-3/TRBV12-4	TRBJ2-1	many	CASSFDRGTYNEQFF	TGTGCCAGCAGTTTCGATCGCGGGACCTACAATGAGCAGTTCTTC
-	TRBV29-1	TRBJ2-1	many	CSVEGKGEDSYNEQFF	TGCAGCGTTGAGGGGAAGGGGGAAGACTCCTACAATGAGCAGTTCTTC
-	TRBV2	TRBJ2-7	many	CASSERTYEQYF	TGTGCCAGCAGTGAGAGGACCTACGAGCAGTACTTC